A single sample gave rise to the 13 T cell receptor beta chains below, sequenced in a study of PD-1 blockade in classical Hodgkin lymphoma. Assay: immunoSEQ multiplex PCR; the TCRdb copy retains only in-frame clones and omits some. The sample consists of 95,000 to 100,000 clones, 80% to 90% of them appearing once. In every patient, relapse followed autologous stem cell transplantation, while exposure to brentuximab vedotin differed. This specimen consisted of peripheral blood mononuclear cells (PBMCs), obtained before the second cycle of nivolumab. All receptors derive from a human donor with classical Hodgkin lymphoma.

Written as DNA, the CDR3 is TGTGCCAGCAGTTTACGGGGCGTCAGGGCCCACGAGCAGTACTTC. This codes for CASSLRGVRAHEQYF. V gene TRBV28 combines with J gene TRBJ2-7, with D perhaps being TRBD1 or TRBD2 (5 bases each). The CDR3 is 15 residues long. V was pared by 2 bases and J by 5 bases, with 16 bases between. CDR1 and CDR2 (germline): MDHEN, SYDVKM.

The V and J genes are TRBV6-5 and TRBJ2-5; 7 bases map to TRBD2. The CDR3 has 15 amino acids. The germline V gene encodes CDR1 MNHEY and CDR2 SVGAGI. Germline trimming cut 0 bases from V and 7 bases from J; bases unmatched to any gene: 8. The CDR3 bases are TGTGCCAGCAGTTACTCGCCTACGACGGGGGGGACCCAGTACTTC. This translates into CASSYSPTTGGTQYF.

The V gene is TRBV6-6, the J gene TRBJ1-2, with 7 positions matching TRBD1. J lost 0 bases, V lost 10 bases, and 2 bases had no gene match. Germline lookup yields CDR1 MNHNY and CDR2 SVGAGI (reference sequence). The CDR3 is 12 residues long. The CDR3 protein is CAIQGPNYGYTF. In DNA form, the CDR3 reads TGTGCCATACAGGGGCCTAACTATGGCTACACCTTC.

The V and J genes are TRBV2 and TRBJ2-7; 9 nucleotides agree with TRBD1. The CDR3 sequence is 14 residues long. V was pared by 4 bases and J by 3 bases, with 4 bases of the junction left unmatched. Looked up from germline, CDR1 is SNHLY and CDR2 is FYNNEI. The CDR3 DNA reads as TGTGCCAGCAGTGTCGAGACAGGGGGCTACGAGCAGTACTTC. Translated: CASSVETGGYEQYF.

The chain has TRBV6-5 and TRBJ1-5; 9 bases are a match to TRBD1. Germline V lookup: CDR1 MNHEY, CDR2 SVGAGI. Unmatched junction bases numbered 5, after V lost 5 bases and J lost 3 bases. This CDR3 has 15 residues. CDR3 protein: CASSVDRGTNQPQHF. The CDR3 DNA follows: TGTGCCAGCAGTGTTGACAGGGGGACCAATCAGCCCCAGCATTTT.

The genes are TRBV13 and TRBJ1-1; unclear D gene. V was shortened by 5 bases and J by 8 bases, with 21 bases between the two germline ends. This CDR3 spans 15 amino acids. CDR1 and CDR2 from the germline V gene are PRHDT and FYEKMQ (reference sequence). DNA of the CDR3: TGTGCCAGCAGCCCATCTGTGGTGTGGCTGGGGGAAGCTTTCTTT. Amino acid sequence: CASSPSVVWLGEAFF.

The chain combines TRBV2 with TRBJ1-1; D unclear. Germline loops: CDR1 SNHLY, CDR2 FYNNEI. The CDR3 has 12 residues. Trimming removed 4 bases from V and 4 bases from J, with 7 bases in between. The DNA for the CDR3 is TGTGCCAGCAGTGCCTTACCCACTGAAGCTTTCTTT. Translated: CASSALPTEAFF.

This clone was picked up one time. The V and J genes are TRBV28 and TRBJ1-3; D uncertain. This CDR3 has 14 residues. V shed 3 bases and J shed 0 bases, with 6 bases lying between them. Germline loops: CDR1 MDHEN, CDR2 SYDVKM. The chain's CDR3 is CASSFSSSGNTIYF. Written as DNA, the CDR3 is TGTGCCAGCAGTTTTAGCAGCTCTGGAAACACCATATATTTT.

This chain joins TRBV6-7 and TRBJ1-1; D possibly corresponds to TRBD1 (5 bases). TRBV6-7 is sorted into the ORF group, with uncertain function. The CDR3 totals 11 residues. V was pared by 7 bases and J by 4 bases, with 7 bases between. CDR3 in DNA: TGTGCCAGCATGGGGGTCACTGAAGCTTTCTTT. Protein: CASMGVTEAFF.

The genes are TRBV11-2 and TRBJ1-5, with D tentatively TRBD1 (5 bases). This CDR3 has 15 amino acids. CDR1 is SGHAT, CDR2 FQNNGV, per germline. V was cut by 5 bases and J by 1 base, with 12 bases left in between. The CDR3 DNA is TGTGCCAGCAGCCCTCGGGGGGTGAGCAATCAGCCCCAGCATTTT. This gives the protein CASSPRGVSNQPQHF.

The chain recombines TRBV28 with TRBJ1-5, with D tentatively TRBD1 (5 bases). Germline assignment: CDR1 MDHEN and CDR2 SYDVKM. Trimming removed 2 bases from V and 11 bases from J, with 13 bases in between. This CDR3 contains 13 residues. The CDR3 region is CASSLQAGGSQHF. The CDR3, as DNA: TGTGCCAGCAGTTTACAGGCCGGGGGGTCCCAGCATTTT.

In nucleotides, the CDR3 is TGTGCCAGCAGCTTAGGGGGCACTAATGAAAAACTGTTTTTT. It is translated as CASSLGGTNEKLFF. The chain links TRBV11-2 to TRBJ1-4, with a weak D call TRBD1 (5 bases). The CDR3 consists of 14 residues. CDR1 is SGHAT, CDR2 FQNNGV, per germline. V dropped 1 base and J dropped 2 bases, with 5 bases sitting between them.

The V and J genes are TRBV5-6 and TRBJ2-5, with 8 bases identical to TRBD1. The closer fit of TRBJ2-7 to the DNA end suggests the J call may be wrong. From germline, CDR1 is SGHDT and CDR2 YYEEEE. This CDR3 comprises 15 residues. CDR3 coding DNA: TGTGCCAGCAGCCCCTCCGGGACAGGCTCCTACGAGCAGTACTTC. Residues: CASSPSGTGSYEQYF.